A single sample gave rise to the 19 T cell receptor beta chains below, sequenced in a study of cytomegalovirus exposure and HLA in healthy donors. PCR was performed using 60 Vbeta and 13 Jbeta primers. This table comes from immunoSEQ multiplex PCR, and its TCRdb copy is limited to in-frame clones, with some not included. The table has 100,000 or so clones, approximately 79% seen once. The sequenced sample consisted of PBMCs. All receptors come from a man younger than 40 in good health and CMV-seropositive.

A single count supports this clone. The chain recombines TRBV7-2 with TRBJ2-7, with 11 positions matching TRBD2. The CDR3 runs to 14 residues. V shed 5 bases, J shed 7 bases, and the junction held 7 bases outside the gene matches. The germline CDR1 and CDR2 sequences are SGHTA and FQGNSA. This CDR3 reads CASSPSGGLGEQYF. The CDR3, as DNA: TGTGCCAGCAGCCCTAGCGGGGGGTTGGGAGAGCAGTACTTC.

The rearrangement links TRBV7-2 to TRBJ2-7; the match to TRBD1 covers 9 bases. CDR1 SGHTA and CDR2 FQGNSA come from the germline V gene. V shed 4 bases and J 2 bases; nucleotides not matched to a gene: 6. The CDR3 contains 15 residues. CDR3 protein: CASSSGQGGTYEQYF. In nucleotides, the CDR3 is TGTGCCAGCAGCTCGGGACAGGGTGGAACCTACGAGCAGTACTTC.

The rearrangement joins TRBV19 to TRBJ2-3; a weak D match, TRBD2 (5 bases). V lost 8 bases to trimming and J lost 5 bases, with 8 bases between them. Germline CDR1 is LNHDA and CDR2 is SQIVND (reference sequence). The CDR3 sequence is 11 residues long. The CDR3 DNA sequence: TGTGCCAGTGGTAGCGAAGATACGCAGTATTTT. Amino acid sequence: CASGSEDTQYF.

The rearrangement uses TRBV7-2 and TRBJ1-1; 7 bases are a match to TRBD1. The CDR3 totals 14 residues. Germline V gives CDR1 SGHTA, CDR2 FQGNSA. Trimming removed 5 bases from V and 2 bases from J; junction bases left unmatched: 5. The chain's CDR3 is CASSLNRGNTEAFF. CDR3 nucleotide sequence: TGTGCCAGCAGCCTAAACAGGGGAAACACTGAAGCTTTCTTT.

The chain uses TRBV7-2 and TRBJ1-6, with TRBD1 matching 9 bases. The CDR3 spans 15 residues. Trimming removed 4 bases from V and 7 bases from J; junction bases left unmatched: 5. Germline V gene data show CDR1 as SGHTA and CDR2 as FQGNSA. Written as DNA, the CDR3 is TGTGCCAGCAGCTCGGACAGGGGAAACAATTCACCCCTCCACTTT. This gives the protein CASSSDRGNNSPLHF.

The CDR3 coding sequence is TGCGCCAGCAGCCAAGACCCAGGACAGGGAGTCTATCAGCCCCAGCATTTT. Its translation: CASSQDPGQGVYQPQHF. The V call is TRBV4-1, the J call TRBJ1-5; 8 nucleotides agree with TRBD1. CDR3 size: 17 residues. V gave up 0 bases and J gave up 5 bases; unmatched junction bases: 9. CDR1 MGHRA and CDR2 YSYEKL come from the germline V gene.

The rearrangement uses TRBV2 and TRBJ2-5, with D perhaps matching TRBD2 (5 bases). This CDR3 is 13 amino acids long. Deletions cut 4 bases from V and 9 bases from J, with 15 bases between. Germline V lookup: CDR1 SNHLY, CDR2 FYNNEI. The CDR3 coding sequence is TGTGCCAGCAGTGGGGAACTGCGCGGGCCCCAGTACTTC. Its protein is CASSGELRGPQYF.

The chain carries TRBV6-1 and TRBJ1-5; no reliable D call. V was clipped by 4 bases and J by 3 bases, with 10 bases between them. Germline V gene sequence: CDR1 MNHNS, CDR2 SASEGT. The CDR3 extends over 14 amino acids. The CDR3 sequence is CASSAPGFNQPQHF. In nucleotides, the CDR3 is TGTGCCAGCAGTGCCCCAGGATTCAATCAGCCCCAGCATTTT.

CDR3 sequence: CASSLVEDYGYTF. CDR3 nucleotide sequence: TGTGCCAGCAGCTTGGTGGAGGACTATGGCTACACCTTC. The V call is TRBV5-6, the J call TRBJ1-2; D remains ambiguous. The CDR3 is made up of 13 amino acids. Trimming removed 0 bases at V and 3 bases at J, with 6 bases between. Germline assignment: CDR1 SGHDT and CDR2 YYEEEE.

The chain links TRBV5-1 to TRBJ2-2, with 9 bases that match TRBD2. Germline V gene sequence: CDR1 SGHRS, CDR2 YFSETQ. The CDR3 loop spans 18 amino acids. The V segment lost 0 bases and the J segment 0 bases; nucleotides outside the gene matches: 6. The DNA of the CDR3 is TGCGCCAGCAGCTTGGGGCTAGCGGGGTCCTCGAACACCGGGGAGCTGTTTTTT. Its protein is CASSLGLAGSSNTGELFF.

This chain uses TRBV5-1 with TRBJ2-5, with no clear D. Germline loops: CDR1 SGHRS, CDR2 YFSETQ. Trimming took 0 bases from V and 5 from J, leaving 11 bases between them. This CDR3 region has 14 residues. The CDR3 DNA reads TGCGCCAGCAGCTTGGGATCCGAACGGGAGACCCAGTACTTC. Protein: CASSLGSERETQYF.

This chain uses TRBV15 with TRBJ1-4; 11 bases are shared with TRBD1. Germline CDR1 reads LNHNV; CDR2 reads YYDKDF (reference sequence). The CDR3 covers 15 residues. V lost 3 bases to trimming and J lost 8 bases; unmatched junction nucleotides: 5. CDR3 sequence: CATSRPGQGEEKLFF. As DNA, the CDR3 is TGTGCCACCAGCAGGCCGGGACAGGGGGAAGAAAAACTGTTTTTT.

The J gene is TRBJ1-1, the V gene TRBV13, with TRBD1 matching over 8 bases. The CDR3 is 13 amino acids. J lost 5 bases, V lost 5 bases, and 4 bases had no gene match. From germline, CDR1 is PRHDT and CDR2 FYEKMQ (reference sequence). The CDR3 loop is CASSGNRGTEAFF. The CDR3 nucleotides read TGTGCCAGCAGCGGAAACAGGGGGACTGAAGCTTTCTTT.

The chain employs TRBV30 and TRBJ2-7; D is possibly TRBD1 (6 bases). V lost 3 bases and J 3 bases, leaving 12 bases between the germline ends. The CDR3 loop spans 13 amino acids. CDR1 is GTSNPN, CDR2 SVGIG, per germline (reference sequence). CDR3: CAWSQDSYYEQYF. The CDR3 bases are TGTGCCTGGAGCCAGGACAGTTACTACGAGCAGTACTTC.

This sequence joins TRBV4-3 and TRBJ1-1; unclear D gene. This CDR3 spans 13 amino acids. Per germline, CDR1 LGHNA and CDR2 YSLEER. V lost 4 bases to trimming and J lost 6 bases, with 12 bases between them. The CDR3 protein is CASSPKPGSEAFF. The CDR3 DNA is TGCGCCAGCAGCCCTAAACCCGGGTCTGAAGCTTTCTTT.

The chain joins TRBV30 to TRBJ2-5, with D possibly matching TRBD2 (7 bases). The DNA end is more similar to TRBJ2-7, so the J call may be wrong. CDR3 length equals 15 residues. The germline V gene has CDR1 GTSNPN and CDR2 SVGIG (reference sequence). The CDR3 is CAWSVPWRGQNEQYF. CDR3 bases: TGTGCCTGGAGTGTACCGTGGCGGGGGCAAAACGAGCAGTACTTC.

The sample holds a few counts of this clone. The chain has TRBV15 and TRBJ1-2; D might be TRBD1 (6 bases). The V end was cut by 5 bases, the J end by 0 bases, with 19 bases between. Per germline, CDR1 LNHNV and CDR2 YYDKDF (reference sequence). The CDR3 has 17 residues. The CDR3 coding sequence is TGTGCCACCAGCGGGGGGGCTAAACACAGTACTAACTATGGCTACACCTTC. Its translation is CATSGGAKHSTNYGYTF.

The rearrangement links TRBV6-1 to TRBJ2-5; TRBD1 matches at 8 bases. The junction had 10 bases not matched to a gene; V was cut back by 5 bases and J by 5 bases. Germline lookup yields CDR1 MNHNS and CDR2 SASEGT. There are 15 residues in the CDR3. The CDR3 nucleotides read TGTGCCAGCAGTCCCCCCAGGGGGCGTTGGGAGACCCAGTACTTC. Its protein is CASSPPRGRWETQYF.

The V call is TRBV4-3, the J call TRBJ1-1; D is uncertain. The V and J ends lost 4 bases and 2 bases respectively, with 8 bases between them. Germline V gene data show CDR1 as LGHNA and CDR2 as YSLEER. The CDR3 runs 13 residues. The CDR3 loop is CASSLDFNTEAFF. DNA for the CDR3: TGCGCCAGCAGCCTCGACTTTAACACTGAAGCTTTCTTT.